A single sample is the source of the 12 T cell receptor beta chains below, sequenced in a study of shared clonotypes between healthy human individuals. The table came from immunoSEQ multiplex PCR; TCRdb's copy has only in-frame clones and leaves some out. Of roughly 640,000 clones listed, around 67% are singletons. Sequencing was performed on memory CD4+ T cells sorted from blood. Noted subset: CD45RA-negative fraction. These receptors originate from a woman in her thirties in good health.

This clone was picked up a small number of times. CDR3 in DNA: TGTGCCAGCAGTGTAAACCGGGACAAGAGCTCCTACGAGCAGTACTTC. This sequence encodes CASSVNRDKSSYEQYF. This rearrangement joins TRBV21-1 to TRBJ2-5; the table's D call of TRBD1 was not tested on the DNA. The J call may be incorrect, as the DNA end agrees better with TRBJ2-7. TRBV21-1 is a recognized pseudogene. The CDR3 sequence is 16 residues long.

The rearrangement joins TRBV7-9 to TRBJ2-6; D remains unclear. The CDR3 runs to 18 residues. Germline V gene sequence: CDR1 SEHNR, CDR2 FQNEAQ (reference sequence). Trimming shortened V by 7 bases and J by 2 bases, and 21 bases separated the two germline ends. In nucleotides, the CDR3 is TGTGCCAGCATCCCCGCGCTAGGTGGTCGAGCTGGGGCCAACGTCCTGACTTTC. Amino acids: CASIPALGGRAGANVLTF.

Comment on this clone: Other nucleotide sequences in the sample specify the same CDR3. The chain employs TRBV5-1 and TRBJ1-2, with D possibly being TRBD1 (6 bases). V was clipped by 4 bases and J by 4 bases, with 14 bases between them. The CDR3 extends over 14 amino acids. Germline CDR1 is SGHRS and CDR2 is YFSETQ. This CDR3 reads CASSPEGQSYGYTF. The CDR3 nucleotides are TGCGCCAGCAGCCCGGAAGGACAGTCCTATGGCTACACCTTC. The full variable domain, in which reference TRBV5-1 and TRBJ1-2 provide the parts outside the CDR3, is KAGVTQTPRYLIKTRGQQVTLSCSPISGHRSVSWYQQTPGQGLQFLFEYFSETQRNKGNFPGRFSGRQFSNSRSEMNVSTLELGDSALYLCASSPEGQSYGYTFGSGTRLTVV.

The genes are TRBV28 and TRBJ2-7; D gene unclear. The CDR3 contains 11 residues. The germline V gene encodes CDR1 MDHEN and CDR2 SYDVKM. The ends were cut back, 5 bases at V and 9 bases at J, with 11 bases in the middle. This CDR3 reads CASSDLHPQYF. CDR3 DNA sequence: TGTGCCAGCAGTGACTTGCATCCGCAGTACTTC.

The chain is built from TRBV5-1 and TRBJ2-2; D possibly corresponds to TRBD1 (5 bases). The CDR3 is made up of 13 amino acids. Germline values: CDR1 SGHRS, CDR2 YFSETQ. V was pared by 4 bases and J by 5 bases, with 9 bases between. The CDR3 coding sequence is TGCGCCAGCAGCCCAGGGTCAACCGGGGAGCTGTTTTTT. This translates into CASSPGSTGELFF.

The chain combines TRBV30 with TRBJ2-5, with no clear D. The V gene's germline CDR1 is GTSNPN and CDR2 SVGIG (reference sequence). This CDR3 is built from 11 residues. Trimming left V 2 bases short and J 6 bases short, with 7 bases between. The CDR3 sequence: CAWSHGQTQYF. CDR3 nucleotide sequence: TGTGCCTGGAGTCACGGGCAGACCCAGTACTTC.

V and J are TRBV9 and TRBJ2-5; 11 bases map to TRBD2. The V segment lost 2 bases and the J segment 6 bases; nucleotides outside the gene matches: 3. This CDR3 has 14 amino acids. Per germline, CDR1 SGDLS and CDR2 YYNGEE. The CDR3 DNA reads TGTGCCAGCAGCGTGGGGACTAGCGGCCAGACCCAGTACTTC. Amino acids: CASSVGTSGQTQYF.

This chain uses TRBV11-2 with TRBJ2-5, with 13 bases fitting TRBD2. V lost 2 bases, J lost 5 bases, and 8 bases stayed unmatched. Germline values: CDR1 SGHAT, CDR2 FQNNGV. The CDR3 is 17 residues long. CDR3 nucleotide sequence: TGTGCCAGCAGCTTAAGGAGTTGGACTAGCGGGAGTGAGACCCAGTACTTC. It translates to CASSLRSWTSGSETQYF.

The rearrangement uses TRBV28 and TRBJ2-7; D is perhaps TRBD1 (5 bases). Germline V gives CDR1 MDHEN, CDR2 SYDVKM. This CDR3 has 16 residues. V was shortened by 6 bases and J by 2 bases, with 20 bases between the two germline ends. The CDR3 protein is CASSPRTYRKPYEQYF. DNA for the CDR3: TGTGCCAGCAGCCCGAGGACATACAGAAAGCCCTACGAGCAGTACTTC.

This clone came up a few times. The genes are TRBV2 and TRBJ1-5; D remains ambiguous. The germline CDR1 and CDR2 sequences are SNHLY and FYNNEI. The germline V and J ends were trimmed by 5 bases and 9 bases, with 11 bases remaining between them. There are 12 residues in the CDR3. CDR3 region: CASSSPGRPQHF. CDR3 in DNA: TGTGCCAGCAGTTCCCCCGGGAGGCCCCAGCATTTT.

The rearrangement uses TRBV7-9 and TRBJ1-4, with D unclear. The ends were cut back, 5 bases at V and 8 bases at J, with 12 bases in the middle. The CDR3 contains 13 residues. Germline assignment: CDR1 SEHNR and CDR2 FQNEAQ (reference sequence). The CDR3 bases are TGTGCCAGCAGCCCAACTCAGATCGAAAAACTGTTTTTT. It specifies CASSPTQIEKLFF.

The CDR3 DNA is TGTGCCAGCAGCTATTGGACAGGAGGCTATCCTGAAGCTTTCTTT. Its protein product is CASSYWTGGYPEAFF. This sequence joins TRBV7-2 and TRBJ1-1, with 7 bases lining up with TRBD1. CDR1 is SGHTA, CDR2 FQGNSA, per germline. This CDR3 spans 15 amino acids. Unmatched junction bases numbered 11, after V lost 4 bases and J lost 6 bases.